The 12 T cell receptor beta chains presented below share a single source sample, sequenced in a study of early T cells in non-severe SARS-CoV-2 infection. TCRdb independently ran MiXCR on the 5' RACE reads; one entry per CDR3 protein. The table has some 59,000 distinct CDR3 sequences, around 9.3% seen once. Sequencing was carried out using whole blood. These receptors all come from an adult who was a healthcare worker with PCR-confirmed SARS-CoV-2 infection or an uninfected control (not recorded which).

This clonotype was seen ten or more times. The gene calls are TRBV6-6 and TRBJ1-1; 9 positions agree with TRBD1. This CDR3 is 15 amino acids long. J was trimmed by 1 base and V by 2 bases; bases with no gene match: 2. Per the germline V gene, CDR1 is MNHNY and CDR2 is SVGAGI (reference sequence). The CDR3 nucleotides are TGTGCCAGCAGTTACACGGACAGGGGGAACACTGAAGCTTTCTTT. Protein product: CASSYTDRGNTEAFF.

This clonotype was seen at least ten times. The rearrangement links TRBV5-1 to TRBJ1-2; D perhaps matches TRBD1 (5 bases). V was pared by 7 bases and J by 4 bases, with 8 bases between. Germline CDR1 reads SGHRS; CDR2 reads YFSETQ. There are 11 residues in the CDR3. The chain's CDR3 is CASGDGYGYTF. CDR3 in DNA: TGCGCCAGCGGGGACGGCTATGGCTACACCTTC.

CDR3 bases: TGCAGCGTTGTCACGATTGGGCACAGGGGCGGGGAGCAGTACTTC. Encoded protein: CSVVTIGHRGGEQYF. The V gene is TRBV29-1, the J gene TRBJ2-7; TRBD1 matches 7 bases. V was clipped by 4 bases and J by 7 bases; unmatched bases: 16. The CDR3 spans 15 residues. Germline loops: CDR1 SQVTM, CDR2 ANQGSEA.

CDR3 sequence: CASSQGEHLQAFF. The CDR3 bases are TGTGCCAGCAGCCAAGGGGAACACCTTCAAGCTTTCTTT. The gene calls are TRBV3-1 and TRBJ1-1; D is undetermined. Per the germline V gene, CDR1 is LGHDT and CDR2 is YNNKEL (reference sequence). V was shortened by 1 base and J by 9 bases, with 12 bases between the two germline ends. This CDR3 contains 13 residues.

The chain joins TRBV7-2 to TRBJ2-2, with 7 bases that match TRBD1. The CDR3 runs 15 residues. CDR1 is SGHTA and CDR2 is FQGNSA in the germline V gene. V lost 7 bases to trimming and J lost 0 bases; unmatched junction nucleotides: 5. Written as DNA, the CDR3 is TGTGCCAGCACCGCCAGGGGGTCGAACACCGGGGAGCTGTTTTTT. It translates to CASTARGSNTGELFF.

This clonotype was counted only a few times. The chain links TRBV11-1 to TRBJ2-1; 8 positions agree with TRBD2. CDR1 is SGHAT, CDR2 FQDESV, per germline (reference sequence). The CDR3 spans 15 residues. V lost 3 bases and J lost 4; bases outside the gene matches: 5. This chain's CDR3 is CASSFSGTQYNEQFF. DNA for the CDR3: TGTGCCAGCAGCTTTAGCGGGACACAGTACAATGAGCAGTTCTTC.

The chain employs TRBV5-1 and TRBJ2-5; TRBD2 agrees at 9 bases. V trimming: 2 bases; J trimming: 4 bases; junction bases outside the gene matches: 3. The V gene's germline CDR1 is SGHRS and CDR2 YFSETQ. This CDR3 is 14 amino acids long. For the CDR3, the DNA is TGCGCCAGCAGCTTTAGCGGGGGTGGAGAGACCCAGTACTTC. Protein product: CASSFSGGGETQYF.

This clonotype appeared many times. This sequence joins TRBV2 and TRBJ1-1; a possible D gene is TRBD1 (5 bases). CDR1 SNHLY and CDR2 FYNNEI come from the germline V gene. The CDR3 has 14 residues. V lost 4 bases, J lost 10 bases, and 19 bases lay in between. The CDR3 sequence is CASSAGTLQRVAFF. CDR3 DNA: TGTGCCAGCAGTGCCGGGACTCTCCAACGTGTAGCTTTCTTT. The full variable domain, its missing parts supplied by reference TRBV2 and TRBJ1-1, is EPEVTQTPSHQVTQMGQEVILRCVPISNHLYFYWYRQILGQKVEFLVSFYNNEISEKSEIFDDQFSVERPDGSNFTLKIRSTKLEDSAMYFCASSAGTLQRVAFFGQGTRLTVV.

This clonotype was seen ten or more times. The chain employs TRBV12-3 or TRBV12-4 and TRBJ2-7, with D tentatively TRBD2 (5 bases). The V end was cut by 3 bases, the J end by 2 bases, with 11 bases between. The CDR3 is made up of 14 amino acids. The CDR3 reads CASSFTGRPYEQYF. The CDR3 DNA is TGTGCCAGCAGTTTTACTGGGAGACCCTACGAGCAGTACTTC.

This clonotype was seen a few times. The chain carries TRBV7-6 and TRBJ2-1; possible D gene TRBD1, 6 bases. Looked up from germline, CDR1 is SGHVS and CDR2 is FNYEAQ. The CDR3 has 17 amino acids. The V end was cut by 5 bases, the J end by 3 bases, with 20 bases between. The CDR3 DNA follows: TGTGCCAGCAGCCCGCCCACGGGACAAAGAGACTACAATGAGCAGTTCTTC. As protein: CASSPPTGQRDYNEQFF.

The CDR3 reads CASSGELDYGYTF. In DNA form, the CDR3 reads TGTGCCAGCAGTGGGGAACTTGACTATGGCTACACCTTC. The chain joins TRBV6-4 to TRBJ1-2; D uncertain. The V gene's germline CDR1 is MRHNA and CDR2 SNTAGT. V was clipped by 4 bases and J by 3 bases, with 9 bases between them. The CDR3 runs 13 residues.

V gene TRBV5-1 combines with J gene TRBJ1-6; D is unresolved. Per the germline V gene, CDR1 is SGHRS and CDR2 is YFSETQ. V lost 1 base and J lost 0, with 5 bases in between. CDR3 length: 15 residues. The CDR3 loop is CASSLRGSYNSPLHF. CDR3 nucleotides: TGCGCCAGCAGCTTGCGAGGCTCCTATAATTCACCCCTCCACTTT.